These 25 T cell receptor beta chains were sequenced from one sample in a study of blood T cell repertoires in COVID-19. Data came from immunoSEQ multiplex PCR; TCRdb stores just in-frame clones and leaves some out. This table holds about 30,000 clones, roughly nine tenths found once. The sequenced sample was peripheral blood. These TCRs come from a human donor with active COVID-19. The donor label of this sample is uncertain.

The chain has TRBV20-1 and TRBJ2-5; TRBD2 matches 12 bases. Trimming removed 3 bases from V and 2 bases from J; junction bases left unmatched: 4. Germline CDR1 DFQATT, CDR2 SNEGSKA (reference sequence). The CDR3 has 15 amino acids. Written as DNA, the CDR3 is TGCAGTGCTAGTACTAGCGGGGGGCCACAAGAGACCCAGTACTTC. It yields the protein CSASTSGGPQETQYF.

In this sample, this clone turned up once. This sequence joins TRBV19 and TRBJ2-5, with 7 positions matching TRBD1. After removal of 6 bases from V and 6 bases from J, the junction contained 7 bases not matched to a gene. The CDR3 has 13 residues. Germline V lookup: CDR1 LNHDA, CDR2 SQIVND (reference sequence). CDR3 sequence reads: CASSRGYEKTQYF. The CDR3 DNA is TGTGCCAGTAGCAGGGGGTATGAAAAGACCCAGTACTTC.

The rearrangement uses TRBV5-4 and TRBJ2-2; possible D gene TRBD1, 6 bases. Germline values: CDR1 SGHNT, CDR2 YYREEE (reference sequence). The CDR3 length is 14 residues. The ends were cut back, 0 bases at V and 5 bases at J, with 8 bases in the middle. CDR3 in amino acids: CASSLAGATGELFF. Written as DNA, the CDR3 is TGTGCCAGCAGCTTGGCAGGGGCTACCGGGGAGCTGTTTTTT.

This clone was picked up one time. The chain couples TRBV5-1 to TRBJ1-5; 9 nucleotides align to TRBD1. The CDR3 length is 14 residues. The V gene's germline CDR1 is SGHRS and CDR2 YFSETQ. Trimming took 1 base from V and 6 from J; bases not matched to a gene: 2. CDR3 in DNA: TGCGCCAGCAGCTTGACAGGGGGCACTCAGCCCCAGCATTTT. Amino acids: CASSLTGGTQPQHF.

V usage is TRBV7-2 and J usage is TRBJ2-7; a weak D match, TRBD2 (7 bases). Per germline, CDR1 SGHTA and CDR2 FQGNSA. The ends were cut back, 4 bases at V and 3 bases at J, with 13 bases in the middle. The CDR3 is 14 residues long. The CDR3: CASSSPRGGYEQYF. DNA of the CDR3: TGTGCCAGCAGCTCCCCTAGGGGGGGCTACGAGCAGTACTTC.

The rearrangement uses TRBV29-1 and TRBJ2-3; D possibly corresponds to TRBD2 (6 bases). This CDR3 spans 14 amino acids. Germline assignment: CDR1 SQVTM and CDR2 ANQGSEA. Trimming pared 3 bases from V and 6 bases from J, leaving 16 bases between. The CDR3 DNA is TGCAGCGTTGACCCCCACGCGGGGAGGGATACGCAGTATTTT. Translating it yields CSVDPHAGRDTQYF.

This chain connects TRBV6-5 to TRBJ2-3; unclear D gene. With 7 bases removed from V and 0 bases from J, the gap between germline ends came to 8 bases. The V gene's germline CDR1 is MNHEY and CDR2 SVGAGI. The CDR3 is 13 amino acids. CDR3 sequence reads: CASTLSSTDTQYF. In nucleotides, the CDR3 is TGTGCCAGCACCCTCTCTAGCACAGATACGCAGTATTTT.

The V gene is TRBV11-2, the J gene TRBJ1-1; 10 positions match TRBD1. The V and J ends lost 5 bases and 3 bases, in that order; junction bases with no gene match: 6. Germline V gives CDR1 SGHAT, CDR2 FQNNGV. The CDR3 is 15 residues long. CDR3 protein: CASSNRDRGDTEAFF. The CDR3 DNA reads TGTGCCAGCAGCAACCGGGACAGGGGAGACACTGAAGCTTTCTTT.

The chain carries TRBV18 and TRBJ2-2; D gene ambiguous. CDR3 length: 13 amino acids. Deletions cut 6 bases from V and 4 bases from J, with 9 bases between. Germline-derived CDR1 and CDR2 are KGHSH and LQKENI. DNA of the CDR3: TGTGCCAGCTCCCAGGCCCTCACCGGGGAGCTGTTTTTT. As protein: CASSQALTGELFF.

The chain is built from TRBV19 and TRBJ1-5, with 7 bases fitting TRBD1. V shed 8 bases, J shed 2 bases, and the junction held 12 bases outside the gene matches. Per germline, CDR1 LNHDA and CDR2 SQIVND (reference sequence). The CDR3 runs 16 residues. The CDR3 sequence is CASSQPTGKGNQPQHF. The CDR3 nucleotides are TGTGCCAGTTCTCAGCCGACAGGGAAAGGCAATCAGCCCCAGCATTTT.

The chain employs TRBV5-5 and TRBJ2-1; 11 positions agree with TRBD2. Germline values: CDR1 SGHKS, CDR2 YYEKEE (reference sequence). The CDR3 covers 16 residues. CDR3 nucleotide sequence: TGTGCAACCAAGCTTAACTCGGGGTCTAGCGGGAGGACCGGGTTCTTC. Amino acid sequence: CATKLNSGSSGRTGFF.

The CDR3, as DNA: TGTGCCAGCAGTCCCCCAGACGGAGATGAAAAACTGTTTTTT. Its translation: CASSPPDGDEKLFF. This rearrangement joins TRBV28 to TRBJ1-4; no firm D call. The germline V gene has CDR1 MDHEN and CDR2 SYDVKM. There are 14 residues in the CDR3. V was shortened by 5 bases and J by 6 bases, with 13 bases between the two germline ends.

A remark on this clone: The junction departs from the called germline gene at one end, perhaps through a read error. The CDR3 sequence: CASSLRGGRAPNF. The CDR3 coding sequence is TGTGCCAGCAGCTTAAGGGGCGGGAGGGCCCCTAACTTC. The chain recombines TRBV7-2 with TRBJ2-7; 9 bases agree with TRBD2. Germline CDR1 reads SGHTA; CDR2 reads FQGNSA. CDR3 length: 13 amino acids.

The chain links TRBV6-4 to TRBJ2-2; possible D gene TRBD2, 5 bases. Germline loops: CDR1 MRHNA, CDR2 SNTAGT. The germline V and J ends were trimmed by 4 bases and 5 bases, with 11 bases remaining between them. The CDR3 extends over 14 amino acids. The CDR3 sequence is CASSASPGTGELFF. CDR3 nucleotide sequence: TGTGCCAGCAGTGCCAGCCCGGGGACCGGGGAGCTGTTTTTT.

V usage is TRBV29-1 and J usage is TRBJ1-5, with 7 bases matching TRBD1. V was pared by 5 bases and J by 1 base, with 2 bases of the junction left unmatched. The CDR3 is 13 residues long. CDR1 SQVTM and CDR2 ANQGSEA come from the germline V gene. The CDR3 coding sequence is TGCAGCGTTTGGGACAGAAGCAATCAGCCCCAGCATTTT. This encodes CSVWDRSNQPQHF.

The V and J genes are TRBV5-3 and TRBJ1-3, with D tentatively TRBD1 (6 bases). TRBV5-3 is recorded as an ORF, its role being uncertain. The CDR3 covers 17 residues. V lost 4 bases, J lost 0 bases, and 17 bases lay in between. The DNA of the CDR3 is TGTGCCAGAAGCCCTTTAGATCAGGGGAGCTCTGGAAACACCATATATTTT. It specifies CARSPLDQGSSGNTIYF.

The chain carries TRBV10-3 and TRBJ1-4, with D unclear. V was clipped by 6 bases and J by 8 bases, with 25 bases between them. The V gene's germline CDR1 is ENHRY and CDR2 SYGVKD. The CDR3 spans 17 residues. CDR3 in DNA: TGTGCCATCAGCGAGCCACCAGGAGAGGCAGGAGGGGAAAAACTGTTTTTT. It yields the protein CAISEPPGEAGGEKLFF.

In nucleotides, the CDR3 is TGTGCCAGCAGTTACGCGGGGTTACAAGAGACCCAGTACTTC. Its translation: CASSYAGLQETQYF. The rearrangement uses TRBV6-5 and TRBJ2-5, with TRBD2 as a possible D gene (6 bases). Trimming took off 2 bases at V and 2 bases at J, with 9 bases between the two ends. Germline CDR1 and CDR2: MNHEY and SVGAGI. The CDR3 length is 14 residues.

The V call is TRBV4-2, the J call TRBJ1-3, with 7 bases matching TRBD1. Germline V CDR1 and CDR2: LGHNA, YNFKEQ. This CDR3 is 16 amino acids long. V shed 3 bases and J 3 bases; nucleotides not matched to a gene: 8. CDR3 DNA: TGTGCCAGCAGCCATACCGAGGGGGCTGGTGGAAACACCATATATTTT. Its translation: CASSHTEGAGGNTIYF.

CDR3 sequence reads: CATKIRGWNTEAFF. CDR3 bases: TGTGCCACAAAAATAAGGGGATGGAACACTGAAGCTTTCTTT. The chain carries TRBV28 and TRBJ1-1, with a possible D match to TRBD1 (5 bases). Germline lookup yields CDR1 MDHEN and CDR2 SYDVKM. The ends were cut back, 10 bases at V and 1 base at J, with 16 bases in the middle. The CDR3 extends over 14 amino acids.

This clone was found once. J is TRBJ1-6 and V is TRBV12-5; 7 nucleotides match TRBD1. CDR1 and CDR2 (germline): LGHNT, FRNRAP. The CDR3 length is 21 residues. With 1 base clipped from V and 3 bases from J, the junction kept 18 bases outside the gene matches. The CDR3 sequence is CASGLGKVRQGPEIYNSPLHF. In DNA form, the CDR3 reads TGTGCTAGTGGTTTGGGTAAAGTCCGACAGGGTCCCGAAATCTATAATTCACCCCTCCACTTT.

The chain employs TRBV6-6 and TRBJ2-2, with D hard to call. From germline, CDR1 is MNHNY and CDR2 SVGAGI (reference sequence). V was cut by 5 bases and J by 6 bases, with 13 bases left in between. The CDR3 loop spans 14 amino acids. CDR3 nucleotide sequence: TGTGCCAGCAGTCGTCTCCTAGAACCCGGGGAGCTGTTTTTT. Translating gives CASSRLLEPGELFF.

This clone was found a few times. The J gene is TRBJ2-4, the V gene TRBV7-9, with D unclear. The CDR3 covers 17 residues. Germline V gives CDR1 SEHNR, CDR2 FQNEAQ (reference sequence). Trimming stripped 1 base from V and 0 bases from J, with 13 bases between. The CDR3 nucleotides are TGTGCCAGCAGCTTAGTTGGGCTACAATTAGCCAAAAACATTCAGTACTTC. This translates into CASSLVGLQLAKNIQYF.

CDR3 sequence (DNA): TGTGCCAGCGGAGACCCTTCTAGGGGAACTAACTATGGCTACACCTTC. The encoded protein is CASGDPSRGTNYGYTF. The chain links TRBV2 to TRBJ1-2; possibly TRBD1 for D (5 bases). Germline V gives CDR1 SNHLY, CDR2 FYNNEI. CDR3 length: 16 residues. Trimming cost V 8 bases and J 0 bases, with 19 bases left between them.

The genes are TRBV28 and TRBJ1-5, with 9 bases matching TRBD1. Germline lookup yields CDR1 MDHEN and CDR2 SYDVKM. This CDR3 is built from 14 residues. The V and J ends lost 2 bases and 6 bases, in that order; junction bases with no gene match: 2. The CDR3: CASSLGTGRQPQHF. The CDR3 nucleotides read TGTGCCAGCAGTTTAGGGACAGGGCGTCAGCCCCAGCATTTT.